These 12 T cell receptor beta chains came from one sample sequenced in a study of OX40 agonist ivuxolimab in advanced cancers. Produced via immunoSEQ multiplex PCR; TCRdb's table is partial and in-frame only. The sample carries 60,000 or so clones, 75% to 90% recorded once. The material sequenced was CD4+ or CD8+ T cells sorted from blood, taken in a trial of the OX40 agonist ivuxolimab. These receptors were taken from an adult with an advanced solid tumor such as melanoma, head and neck, liver or kidney cancer.

The genes are TRBV2 and TRBJ1-3; D gene unclear. CDR1 is SNHLY and CDR2 is FYNNEI in the germline V gene. V lost 3 bases and J 2 bases, leaving 2 bases between the germline ends. The CDR3 runs to 12 residues. CDR3 coding DNA: TGTGCCAGCAGTGACCCTGGAAACACCATATATTTT. Its translation is CASSDPGNTIYF.

In nucleotides, the CDR3 is TGTGCCAGCAGCTTGGGACTGACAACTAATGAAAAACTGTTTTTT. Its protein product is CASSLGLTTNEKLFF. The V gene is TRBV7-4, the J gene TRBJ1-4, with TRBD1 as a possible D gene (5 bases). CDR3 size: 15 residues. V was cut by 3 bases and J by 0 bases, with 8 bases left in between. The germline gives CDR1 SGHVT, CDR2 SQSDAQ.

The gene calls are TRBV7-3 and TRBJ2-1; D perhaps matches TRBD2 (5 bases). Germline V lookup: CDR1 SGHTA, CDR2 FQGTGA. The CDR3 consists of 16 residues. Trimming cost V 4 bases and J 6 bases, with 19 bases left between them. CDR3 sequence (DNA): TGTGCCAGCAGCTCCGTCCGGGATCCTGGTCCCAATGAGCAGTTCTTC. This codes for CASSSVRDPGPNEQFF.

V and J are TRBV7-5 and TRBJ1-6; TRBD1, the D gene given by the table, was not confirmed from the DNA. TRBV7-5 is listed as a pseudogene. This CDR3 spans 20 amino acids. The CDR3 DNA reads as TGTGTCAGAAGCTTATTAGAAGGGGGGACAGGTCCGATTTTCCATTCACCCCTCCACTTT. It translates to CVRSLLEGGTGPIFHSPLHF.

This chain uses TRBV19 with TRBJ1-5, with D hard to call. The length of the CDR3 is 13 residues. The V gene lost 7 bases and the J gene lost 6 bases, with 13 bases spanning the gap. Germline values: CDR1 LNHDA, CDR2 SQIVND (reference sequence). The CDR3 is CASNAPASQPQHF. The CDR3 nucleotides read TGTGCCAGTAACGCCCCAGCCAGTCAGCCCCAGCATTTT.

This chain connects TRBV19 to TRBJ2-7, with 9 bases matching TRBD1. The CDR3 length is 15 residues. Germline V gene sequence: CDR1 LNHDA, CDR2 SQIVND (reference sequence). V trimming: 7 bases; J trimming: 2 bases; junction bases outside the gene matches: 9. The CDR3 DNA reads as TGTGCCAGTAAACAAGGACAGGGGACGGCCTACGAGCAGTACTTC. Amino acids: CASKQGQGTAYEQYF.

The chain has TRBV6-1 and TRBJ2-7, with 8 positions matching TRBD2. The CDR3 totals 14 residues. V lost 5 bases to trimming and J lost 3 bases; unmatched junction nucleotides: 6. Germline V lookup: CDR1 MNHNS, CDR2 SASEGT. The CDR3 DNA is TGTGCCAGCAGTACTAGCGGCCAGAACTACGAGCAGTACTTC. This sequence encodes CASSTSGQNYEQYF.

This clone was recorded a few times. This chain connects TRBV6-1 to TRBJ2-7, with 7 bases that match TRBD1. V shed 7 bases, J shed 3 bases, and the junction held 6 bases outside the gene matches. CDR1 is MNHNS, CDR2 SASEGT, per germline. The CDR3 is 13 amino acids. CDR3 sequence reads: CASIRDRGYEQYF. CDR3 in DNA: TGTGCCAGCATAAGGGACAGAGGCTACGAGCAGTACTTC.

The V and J genes are TRBV18 and TRBJ1-1, with D possibly matching TRBD1 (5 bases). Germline CDR1 and CDR2: KGHSH and LQKENI. Trimming stripped 2 bases from V and 5 bases from J, with 9 bases between. The CDR3 is made up of 13 amino acids. CDR3 in amino acids: CASSPAGKTEAFF. The CDR3 nucleotides read TGTGCCAGCTCACCAGCAGGGAAGACTGAAGCTTTCTTT.

This clone was seen more than once but under ten times. The rearrangement links TRBV4-3 to TRBJ2-7; D is possibly TRBD1 or TRBD2 (5 bases each). This CDR3 is built from 15 residues. V was shortened by 1 base and J by 3 bases, with 13 bases between the two germline ends. The germline V gene encodes CDR1 LGHNA and CDR2 YSLEER. The CDR3 region has the DNA TGCGCCAGCAGCCAAGGAATTGAGGGGATCTACGAGCAGTACTTC. It encodes CASSQGIEGIYEQYF.

CDR3 DNA sequence: TGTGCCAGCAGCCCAATTTTGGGGGGGTCCCTACTCTTGGGGGCCAACGTCCTGACTTTC. Residues: CASSPILGGSLLLGANVLTF. This chain links TRBV5-5 with TRBJ2-6; 7 nucleotides line up with TRBD2. In germline, CDR1 is SGHKS, CDR2 YYEKEE (reference sequence). CDR3 size: 20 residues. V lost 4 bases, J lost 4 bases, and 20 bases stayed unmatched.

This chain connects TRBV6-5 to TRBJ2-7; unclear D gene. CDR3 length equals 11 residues. Per the germline V gene, CDR1 is MNHEY and CDR2 is SVGAGI. V shed 7 bases and J shed 4 bases, with 8 bases lying between them. The chain's CDR3 is CASTGSYEQYF. The CDR3, as DNA: TGTGCCAGCACCGGCAGTTACGAGCAGTACTTC.